Sequencing of this TCR beta chain was carried out in a study of shared clonotypes between healthy human individuals. The assay was immunoSEQ multiplex PCR, and TCRdb's table has in-frame clones only and misses some. Of some 2,500,000 clones in the sample, 92% were seen once. Sample: naive CD4+ T cells from PBMCs. The subset is: CD45RA+ positively selected. This receptor was obtained from a man between 18 and 35 years old in good health. Some clones in this sample may be carry-over from other donors' samples.

The CDR3 DNA is TGCGCCAGCAGCTTGAGTAGCGGAGCGGGAGGGCGGGAGCAGTTCTTC. Its protein is CASSLSSGAGGREQFF. The rearrangement links TRBV5-1 to TRBJ2-1; 10 nucleotides align to TRBD2. The germline CDR1 and CDR2 sequences are SGHRS and YFSETQ. The length of the CDR3 is 16 residues. V lost 1 base and J lost 10; bases outside the gene matches: 11.